This TCR beta chain was retrieved from a study of control samples from healthy donors and cancer patients. The method was immunoSEQ multiplex PCR; TCRdb's version includes in-frame clones alone and lacks a portion of them. This table holds 100,000 to 150,000 clones, approximately 84% found once. Trimming stripped 0 bases from V and 3 bases from J, with 9 bases between. There are 14 residues in the CDR3. CDR1 and CDR2 (germline): ENHRY, SYGVKD. The source is a man aged 18 to 29 in good health. The specimen was blood. The chain combines TRBV10-3 with TRBJ2-7, with D unclear. The CDR3 sequence: CAISESRLLYEQYF. CDR3 DNA sequence: TGTGCCATCAGTGAGTCCAGGCTCCTCTACGAGCAGTACTTC.